The clone carrying this TCR beta chain was picked up many times. This record belongs to a study of low-dose radiotherapy and immunotherapy resistance in tumors. Described time point: before trial treatment. The authors ran about 18 PCR cycles to amplify TCRs with a constant-region primer and V-primer adapter. TCRdb itself ran the reads through MiXCR, one entry per CDR3 protein. The sample lists tens of thousands of distinct CDR3 sequences; 12% were seen once. The germline CDR1 and CDR2 sequences are MDHEN and SYDVKM. The CDR3 is made up of 14 amino acids. Trimming cost V 6 bases and J 3 bases, with 12 bases left between them.

The chain links TRBV28 to TRBJ1-5, with D unresolved. The clonotype comes from a female donor with ovarian cancer. The sequenced sample was PBMCs, obtained before treatment. The CDR3 reads CASRPGRSNQPQHF. As DNA, the CDR3 is TGTGCCAGCAGGCCCGGACGGTCCAATCAGCCCCAGCATTTT.